Detailed here is one T cell receptor (beta chain). Data came from immunoSEQ multiplex PCR; TCRdb stores just in-frame clones and leaves some out. Among under 45,000 clones listed, roughly 91% were seen once. This specimen belongs to a study of T cell changes during pregnancy in multiple sclerosis. This sequence was found in a female donor in good health, enrolled as a control in a pregnancy study. The starting material was peripheral blood, obtained in the second trimester of pregnancy.

The CDR3 region is CASGIWGDITNEKLFF. As DNA, the CDR3 is TGTGCCAGCGGGATCTGGGGAGATATTACTAATGAAAAACTGTTTTTT. The chain links TRBV27 to TRBJ1-4; D gene unclear. CDR3 length: 16 residues. Per the germline V gene, CDR1 is MNHEY and CDR2 is SMNVEV (reference sequence). V lost 8 bases and J lost 2, with 18 bases in between.